The entry below gives a single T cell receptor (beta chain) sequence along with its context. Its target is not known. As every portion of the isolated RNA was reverse transcribed, the sequencing read expressed TCRB transcripts. The protocol was immunoSEQ multiplex PCR, while the TCRdb copy is restricted to in-frame clones and leaves out a portion. The table records roughly 47,000 clones, about 48% of them present only once. Cell sorting via CD45RO/CCR7/CD25/CD127/CD95/CD27 was performed to obtain CD4+ naive, central memory, regulatory and stem cell-like memory cells. This sample was included in a study of beta chain features in type 1 diabetes. Study information: Patient and healthy donor groups were alike in age, gender and cell yields. Study results and limitations: Shorter TCRB CDR3s, moderately but significantly so, were found in Type 1 diabetes patients in all four CD4+ subsets.

Deletions cut 5 bases from V and 7 bases from J, with 15 bases between. Germline assignment: CDR1 SEHNR and CDR2 FQNEAQ (reference sequence). The CDR3 contains 14 residues. The specimen sequenced was stem cell memory CD4+ T cells from blood. The origin of this receptor is a man under 40 with type 1 diabetes. This chain joins TRBV7-9 and TRBJ2-1; weak D call: TRBD1 (6 bases). The CDR3 DNA reads TGTGCCAGCAGCCCCCGCGTCGACAGGAATGAGCAGTTCTTC. Its translation: CASSPRVDRNEQFF.